The 18 T cell receptor beta chains in this list originate from one sample, sequenced in a study of radiotherapy plus CTLA-4 blockade in lung cancer. The protocol was immunoSEQ multiplex PCR, while the TCRdb copy is restricted to in-frame clones and leaves out a portion. This table has over 85,000 clones, about four fifths appearing once. This sample comprised peripheral blood, obtained from a patient treated with radiotherapy plus ipilimumab. Receptor source: a human donor with non-small cell lung cancer that progressed on radiotherapy plus ipilimumab.

The rearrangement joins TRBV27 to TRBJ2-1; 7 bases are a match to TRBD2. CDR1 is MNHEY and CDR2 is SMNVEV in the germline V gene (reference sequence). This CDR3 is built from 13 residues. Trimming at V came to 5 bases and at J to 8 bases, leaving 6 bases not matched to a gene. CDR3 sequence: CASSPTSAHEQFF. CDR3 nucleotide sequence: TGTGCCAGCAGTCCCACTAGCGCGCATGAGCAGTTCTTC.

The chain links TRBV9 to TRBJ2-2; 9 bases line up with TRBD2. This CDR3 is built from 16 residues. In germline, CDR1 is SGDLS, CDR2 YYNGEE. V was pared by 4 bases and J by 6 bases, with 10 bases of the junction left unmatched. CDR3 sequence: CASSPGSGRRAGELFF. The DNA of the CDR3 is TGTGCCAGCAGCCCAGGGAGCGGGAGGAGGGCCGGGGAGCTGTTTTTT.

This chain links TRBV27 with TRBJ1-5, with D maybe TRBD1 (5 bases). The CDR3 has 15 amino acids. Trimming took off 6 bases at V and 5 bases at J, with 17 bases between the two ends. CDR1 and CDR2 from the germline V gene are MNHEY and SMNVEV (reference sequence). The CDR3 protein is CASSWDGGPHQPQHF. DNA of the CDR3: TGTGCCAGCAGCTGGGACGGAGGGCCACATCAGCCCCAGCATTTT.

V and J are TRBV6-6 and TRBJ1-5, with D possibly matching TRBD1 (6 bases). The CDR3 extends over 15 amino acids. CDR1 is MNHNY and CDR2 is SVGAGI in the germline V gene (reference sequence). Deletions cut 6 bases from V and 2 bases from J, with 14 bases between. Here the CDR3 reads CASRRRGIGNQPQHF. Here the CDR3 DNA reads TGTGCCAGCAGACGCAGGGGAATCGGCAATCAGCCCCAGCATTTT.

The chain carries TRBV6-6 and TRBJ1-1; 8 bases align to TRBD1. V was pared by 2 bases and J by 3 bases, with 2 bases of the junction left unmatched. Germline CDR1 reads MNHNY; CDR2 reads SVGAGI (reference sequence). The CDR3 is 14 amino acids. The CDR3 loop reads CASSYQDRDTEAFF. The CDR3 bases are TGTGCCAGCAGTTACCAGGACAGGGACACTGAAGCTTTCTTT.

The DNA of the CDR3 is TGTGCCAGCATGCAAGGGGCGCGGAATCAGCCCCAGCATTTT. This codes for CASMQGARNQPQHF. The chain couples TRBV28 to TRBJ1-5; tentative D call: TRBD1 (5 bases). The V end lost 7 bases, the J end lost 4 bases, and 14 bases lay between the germline ends. The CDR3 is 14 residues long. Germline V gene data show CDR1 as MDHEN and CDR2 as SYDVKM. Full variable domain (outside the CDR3, taken from reference TRBV28 and TRBJ1-5): DVKVTQSSRYLVKRTGEKVFLECVQDMDHENMFWYRQDPGLGLRLIYFSYDVKMKEKGDIPEGYSVSREKKERFSLILESASTNQTSMYLCASMQGARNQPQHFGDGTRLSIL.

The genes are TRBV18 and TRBJ2-2, with 8 bases identical to TRBD2. Trimming cost V 6 bases and J 5 bases; bases outside gene matches: 5. The CDR3 loop spans 14 amino acids. Per germline, CDR1 KGHSH and CDR2 LQKENI. In DNA form, the CDR3 reads TGTGCCAGCTCCCCGCAGCGGGAGACCGGGGAGCTGTTTTTT. This translates into CASSPQRETGELFF.

The V and J genes are TRBV10-3 and TRBJ2-1; a weak D match, TRBD1 (5 bases). Germline V gene sequence: CDR1 ENHRY, CDR2 SYGVKD. The CDR3 is 13 amino acids. Trimming cost V 4 bases and J 7 bases, with 11 bases left between them. The chain's CDR3 is CAISAWGLNEQFF. The CDR3 DNA follows: TGTGCCATCAGTGCTTGGGGCCTTAATGAGCAGTTCTTC.

The table lists this clone with a count of one. V and J are TRBV5-5 and TRBJ2-4, with 9 bases matching TRBD1. V trimming: 4 bases; J trimming: 5 bases; junction bases outside the gene matches: 1. Germline V gene data show CDR1 as SGHKS and CDR2 as YYEKEE (reference sequence). The CDR3 consists of 13 residues. The CDR3 reads CASSRQGENIQYF. CDR3 sequence (DNA): TGTGCCAGCAGCCGACAGGGGGAAAACATTCAGTACTTC. Using reference TRBV5-5 and TRBJ2-4 for the parts outside the CDR3, the full variable domain is DAGVTQSPTHLIKTRGQQVTLRCSPISGHKSVSWYQQVLGQGPQFIFQYYEKEERGRGNFPDRFSARQFPNYSSELNVNALLLGDSALYLCASSRQGENIQYFGAGTRLSVL.

This clone was observed a handful of times. The chain has TRBV6-5 and TRBJ2-1, with D possibly TRBD2 on 5 matching bases. Germline-derived CDR1 and CDR2 are MNHEY and SVGAGI. V lost 7 bases to trimming and J lost 9 bases, with 13 bases between them. The CDR3 length is 12 residues. CDR3 amino acids: CASTNLGSEQFF. CDR3 bases: TGTGCCAGCACCAACTTGGGGAGTGAGCAGTTCTTC.

The chain has TRBV5-6 and TRBJ2-5; 10 bases match TRBD1. Per the germline V gene, CDR1 is SGHDT and CDR2 is YYEEEE. This CDR3 has 19 amino acids. V lost 5 bases, J lost 4 bases, and 20 bases stayed unmatched. For the CDR3, the DNA is TGTGCCAGCAGTCCCCTCCTCTCCGGGACAGGGGCCCCGACAGAGACCCAGTACTTC. Translation gives CASSPLLSGTGAPTETQYF.

The CDR3 nucleotides read TGTGCCAGCAGCTTACAGGGGGCGTACGAGCAGTACTTC. Translation: CASSLQGAYEQYF. J is TRBJ2-7 and V is TRBV7-2; TRBD1 matches at 8 bases. CDR3 size: 13 residues. Germline V gives CDR1 SGHTA, CDR2 FQGNSA. V shed 2 bases and J 4 bases; nucleotides not matched to a gene: 1.

The rearrangement links TRBV5-6 to TRBJ2-7; TRBD1 agrees at 10 bases. J gave up 4 bases and V 2 bases, and 6 bases lay outside the gene matches. Germline CDR1 reads SGHDT; CDR2 reads YYEEEE. The CDR3 loop spans 15 amino acids. The CDR3 spells CASSLTGTGEYEQYF. CDR3 DNA sequence: TGTGCCAGCAGCTTAACCGGGACAGGGGAATACGAGCAGTACTTC.

The J gene is TRBJ2-1, the V gene TRBV5-1; D unclear. With 0 bases removed from V and 5 bases from J, the gap between germline ends came to 15 bases. Germline CDR1 reads SGHRS; CDR2 reads YFSETQ. CDR3 length equals 16 residues. CDR3 sequence: CASSLEEIAPNNEQFF. In nucleotides, the CDR3 is TGCGCCAGCAGCTTGGAAGAGATAGCACCGAACAATGAGCAGTTCTTC.

V gene TRBV27 combines with J gene TRBJ2-1; 8 nucleotides align to TRBD2. With 6 bases clipped from V and 8 bases from J, the junction kept 3 bases outside the gene matches. Germline-derived CDR1 and CDR2 are MNHEY and SMNVEV (reference sequence). The CDR3 extends over 12 amino acids. The CDR3 DNA reads TGTGCCAGCAGGGGGACTAGTTATGAGCAGTTCTTC. Protein product: CASRGTSYEQFF.

The chain is built from TRBV5-1 and TRBJ2-7; 9 bases align to TRBD1. This CDR3 region has 14 residues. V shed 1 base, J shed 2 bases, and the junction held 1 base outside the gene matches. Germline-derived CDR1 and CDR2 are SGHRS and YFSETQ. The CDR3 DNA reads as TGCGCCAGCAGCTTGACAGGGGGCCCCTACGAGCAGTACGTC. It codes for CASSLTGGPYEQYV.

V gene TRBV2 combines with J gene TRBJ2-2, with D maybe TRBD2 (6 bases). CDR1 SNHLY and CDR2 FYNNEI come from the germline V gene. Deletions cut 4 bases from V and 6 bases from J, with 18 bases between. This CDR3 region has 16 residues. The CDR3 sequence: CASSVLGGSGSGELFF. In nucleotides, the CDR3 is TGTGCCAGCAGTGTTCTTGGGGGGAGTGGATCCGGGGAGCTGTTTTTT.

V gene TRBV20-1 combines with J gene TRBJ2-7; D gene uncertain. V was shortened by 2 bases and J by 3 bases, with 5 bases between the two germline ends. Germline CDR1 is DFQATT and CDR2 is SNEGSKA (reference sequence). This CDR3 is 11 amino acids long. The chain's CDR3 is CSARKDYEQYV. CDR3 DNA: TGCAGTGCTAGAAAGGACTACGAGCAGTACGTC.